The 14 T cell receptor beta chains below all came from one sample that was sequenced in a study of T cells in Graves' hyperthyroidism and ophthalmopathy (dated by TCRdb to between 2018 and 2020). The library was built by means of multiplex PCR. Sequencing used an Illumina HiSeq 2000. Amplification of TCR beta CDR3 regions was carried out from RNA transcripts. The TCR CDR3 was subjected to a first round of RT-PCR using the HTBI primer set and the Qiagen OneStep RT-PCR kit. In TCRdb, the public reads were trimmed at Q25 with fastp and aligned with MiXCR, with productive beta chains retained. Each CDR3 protein gets just one entry, which takes the most common genes and DNA from the rows behind it. Here the sample has approximately 410,000 distinct CDR3 sequences; approximately 14% occur a single time. 4% to 6.5% of the sample rests with the top ten. Sequenced: blood. These receptors all stem from a woman aged 18-29 years with Graves' hyperthyroidism.

This clonotype was seen many times. This chain joins TRBV5-1 and TRBJ2-7, with TRBD2 matching over 10 bases. CDR3 size: 17 residues. Trimming removed 4 bases from V and 3 bases from J; junction bases left unmatched: 13. Germline values: CDR1 SGHRS, CDR2 YFSETQ. CDR3 residues: CASSSLPGTSDYYEQYF. CDR3 sequence (DNA): TGCGCCAGCAGCAGCCTACCCGGGACTAGCGACTACTACGAGCAGTACTTC. The full variable domain, completed using reference TRBV5-1 and TRBJ2-7, is KAGVTQTPRYLIKTRGQQVTLSCSPISGHRSVSWYQQTPGQGLQFLFEYFSETQRNKGNFPGRFSGRQFSNSRSEMNVSTLELGDSALYLCASSSLPGTSDYYEQYFGPGTRLTVT.

This clonotype was picked up a small number of times. The chain couples TRBV6-1 to TRBJ1-4; the D gene is possibly TRBD1 (6 bases). This CDR3 spans 15 amino acids. Trimming cost V 0 bases and J 4 bases, with 9 bases left between them. CDR1 MNHNS and CDR2 SASEGT come from the germline V gene. Here the CDR3 reads CASSEASRGNEKLFF. The DNA for the CDR3 is TGTGCCAGCAGTGAAGCGTCCAGGGGTAATGAAAAACTGTTTTTT.

The rearrangement links TRBV27 to TRBJ1-4; D is undetermined. CDR3 size: 13 residues. Germline-derived CDR1 and CDR2 are MNHEY and SMNVEV (reference sequence). V shed 8 bases and J shed 5 bases, with 12 bases lying between them. The CDR3 loop is CASAARENEKLFF. The CDR3 nucleotides read TGTGCCAGCGCCGCTCGGGAGAATGAAAAACTGTTTTTT.

This clonotype is a singleton in its sample. DNA for the CDR3: TGTGCCAGCAGCCAAGATCAAAGGTCACCCCTCCACTTT. Translating it yields CASSQDQRSPLHF. The gene calls are TRBV3-1 and TRBJ1-6; D is undetermined. Trimming took 0 bases from V and 10 from J, leaving 7 bases between them. The germline V gene encodes CDR1 LGHDT and CDR2 YNNKEL (reference sequence). This CDR3 contains 13 residues.

This clonotype appeared a few times. The V gene is TRBV25-1, the J gene TRBJ1-2; D is unresolved. The V end was cut by 6 bases, the J end by 4 bases, with 15 bases between. Germline lookup yields CDR1 MGHDK and CDR2 SYGVNS. The CDR3 runs to 14 residues. The DNA for the CDR3 is TGTGCCAGCAGAAAGGACGGTGGGAGCTATGGCTACACCTTC. Its translation: CASRKDGGSYGYTF.

This clonotype appeared a few times. This chain uses TRBV20-1 with TRBJ2-5; 9 bases map to TRBD2. V was pared by 3 bases and J by 4 bases, with 6 bases of the junction left unmatched. The germline CDR1 and CDR2 sequences are DFQATT and SNEGSKA (reference sequence). This CDR3 region has 14 residues. The CDR3 coding sequence is TGCAGTGCTAGGGGTCTAGCGGGGCGAGAGACCCAGTACTTC. It is translated as CSARGLAGRETQYF.

This clonotype was observed many times. The rearrangement uses TRBV12-3 or TRBV12-4 and TRBJ1-1; TRBD1 agrees at 9 bases. This CDR3 has 14 amino acids. The V gene end was trimmed by 5 bases and the J gene end by 5 bases; junction bases not matched to a gene: 6. In DNA form, the CDR3 reads TGTGCCAGCAGTCTACAGGGGGCTGGTACTGAAGCTTTCTTT. It translates to CASSLQGAGTEAFF.

This clonotype was observed at least ten times. The CDR3, as DNA: TGTGCCAGCAGTCCCGCGGGGGGCGGAGTTTCTGGCTACACCTTC. Its protein is CASSPAGGGVSGYTF. This chain links TRBV12-3 or TRBV12-4 with TRBJ1-2; D may be TRBD1 (6 bases). Trimming took 5 bases from V and 7 from J, leaving 20 bases between them. The CDR3 has 15 amino acids.

This clonotype was seen ten or more times. The genes are TRBV3-1 and TRBJ1-2; no definite D call. In germline, CDR1 is LGHDT, CDR2 YNNKEL (reference sequence). The length of the CDR3 is 13 residues. V lost 1 base and J 8 bases, leaving 11 bases between the germline ends. CDR3 sequence (DNA): TGTGCCAGCAGCCAAGCGGCCATTCCGGGCTACACCTTC. This translates into CASSQAAIPGYTF.

In its sample, this clonotype was seen many times. V gene TRBV20-1 combines with J gene TRBJ2-3; maybe TRBD2 (6 bases). V was pared by 3 bases and J by 4 bases, with 20 bases between. CDR3 length: 16 amino acids. In germline, CDR1 is DFQATT, CDR2 SNEGSKA (reference sequence). The CDR3 sequence is CSASPPSGGNADTQYF. CDR3 bases: TGCAGTGCTAGCCCACCGTCGGGCGGGAATGCAGATACGCAGTATTTT.

The chain recombines TRBV12-3 or TRBV12-4 with TRBJ1-2; 8 bases are a match to TRBD1. The J segment lost 8 bases and the V segment lost 5 bases, leaving 16 bases of the junction unmatched. This CDR3 has 16 residues. The CDR3 DNA follows: TGTGCCAGCAGTCCCCCGGGGGCAGGGGGCTTAGTAGGCTACACCTTC. It translates to CASSPPGAGGLVGYTF.

This clonotype was detected ten times or more. V is TRBV2 and J is TRBJ1-1, with 7 bases aligning to TRBD1. V lost 8 bases and J lost 1; bases outside the gene matches: 4. The CDR3 length is 13 residues. From germline, CDR1 is SNHLY and CDR2 FYNNEI. The CDR3 DNA reads TGTGCCAGCCTCGAGGGGGCGAACACTGAAGCTTTCTTT. Its translation: CASLEGANTEAFF.

The table lists this clonotype with many counts. The gene calls are TRBV6-1 and TRBJ2-3; 9 bases fit TRBD1. Germline loops: CDR1 MNHNS, CDR2 SASEGT. This CDR3 spans 14 amino acids. The J segment lost 2 bases and the V segment lost 7 bases, leaving 4 bases of the junction unmatched. The CDR3 DNA sequence: TGTGCCAGCACGGACAGGGGTATCACAGATACGCAGTATTTT. It specifies CASTDRGITDTQYF.

At least ten counts were recorded for this clonotype. The gene calls are TRBV12-3 or TRBV12-4 and TRBJ2-1; a weak D match, TRBD2 (5 bases). V lost 0 bases and J 10 bases, leaving 13 bases between the germline ends. The CDR3 has 14 amino acids. Here the CDR3 reads CASSLAGVREEQFF. The DNA for the CDR3 is TGTGCCAGCAGTTTAGCGGGAGTGAGGGAAGAGCAGTTCTTC.